This T cell receptor beta chain stems from a study of Tregs in tolerant kidney transplant recipients. Study-wide points: Changing PCR primers prevented nucleotide comparison between some patients' samples.

The CDR3 totals 17 residues. Looked up from germline, CDR1 is SGHRS and CDR2 is YFSETQ. With V trimmed by 3 bases and J by 3 bases, 13 bases remained unmatched. With respect to this clone: What it binds is not known.

Repertoires were generated with immunoSEQ multiplex PCR, while TCRdb's copy carries only in-frame clones and drops some. The repertoire holds about 100,000 clones, with 80% to 95% as singletons. The receptor was isolated from a human donor who received a combined kidney and bone marrow transplant. The material sequenced was CD4+ T cells from blood, taken before the transplant. This chain links TRBV5-1 with TRBJ2-7; TRBD1 agrees at 9 bases. The DNA for the CDR3 is TGCGCCAGCAGCTACAACAGCCACAGGGGGCAAAACTACGAGCAGTACTTC. The encoded protein is CASSYNSHRGQNYEQYF.